The 19 T cell receptor beta chains below were found in one sample sequenced in a study of prognosis after radiotherapy for stage I lung cancer. With two-round multiplex PCR, TCR beta CDR3 sequences were amplified from genomic DNA. Individual primers that were specific to each TRBV and TRBJ gene served in first-round PCR. TCRdb analysed the multiplex PCR reads with MiXCR anew, one entry per CDR3 protein. The sample lists around 19,000 distinct CDR3 sequences, around 55% occurring once. The material sequenced was PBMCs, taken before or after stereotactic body radiation therapy (not recorded which). These receptors were obtained from a donor over 45 with non-small cell lung cancer.

About this clonotype: A read error is likely here: a far larger clone is one base away. The chain carries TRBV7-2 and TRBJ2-6, with TRBD2 matching 8 bases. Germline-derived CDR1 and CDR2 are SGHTA and FQGNSA. This CDR3 is built from 18 residues. Here the CDR3 reads CASSLLGTRVSWANVLTF. The CDR3 DNA reads TGTGCCAGCAGCTTATTGGGGACTAGAGTCTCTTGGGCCAACGTCCTGACTTTC.

This chain joins TRBV29-1 and TRBJ2-1; D might be TRBD1 or TRBD2, each matching 5 bases. This CDR3 has 13 amino acids. Germline CDR1 and CDR2: SQVTM and ANQGSEA. The V and J ends lost 7 bases and 8 bases respectively, with 18 bases between them. The chain's CDR3 is CSADGVLGDEQFF. The DNA of the CDR3 is TGCAGCGCCGACGGGGTCCTAGGGGATGAGCAGTTCTTC.

In the case of this clonotype: A far larger clone is off by one base, so a read error is likely. V gene TRBV12-3 or TRBV12-4 combines with J gene TRBJ2-1, with 9 bases lining up with TRBD2. V trimming: 5 bases; J trimming: 12 bases; junction bases outside the gene matches: 8. This CDR3 is built from 13 residues. CDR3 nucleotide sequence: TGTGCCAGCAGTGAAGCTAGCGGGATGGGGCAGTTCTTC. Its protein is CASSEASGMGQFF.

On this clonotype itself: With a much larger clone just one base away, this may be a read error. J is TRBJ2-3 and V is TRBV6-2 or TRBV6-3, with 8 nucleotides matching TRBD2. The length of the CDR3 is 15 residues. J lost 4 bases, V lost 5 bases, and 8 bases had no gene match. In germline, CDR1 is MNHEY, CDR2 SVGEGT. The CDR3 DNA is TGTGCCAGCAGTGAAACGAGCGGGGGTCCAGATACGCAGTATTTT. Translating it yields CASSETSGGPDTQYF.

This clonotype was counted ten times or more. The gene calls are TRBV20-1 and TRBJ2-7; D is ambiguous. CDR3 size: 16 residues. Trimming stripped 0 bases from V and 0 bases from J, with 15 bases between. CDR1 and CDR2 (germline): DFQATT, SNEGSKA (reference sequence). CDR3: CSARDEGPPSSYEQYF. In DNA form, the CDR3 reads TGCAGTGCTAGAGATGAAGGGCCTCCCAGCTCCTACGAGCAGTACTTC.

For this clonotype: This is likely an artifact of a read error, given a far larger clone one base away. The chain recombines TRBV7-8 with TRBJ2-1, with 7 bases identical to TRBD1. There are 14 residues in the CDR3. Germline V gene lookup returns CDR1 SGHVS and CDR2 FQNEAQ. CDR3 DNA sequence: TGTGCCAGCAGCTATGACAGGGTACGGAATGAGCATTTCTTC. Translated, it gives CASSYDRVRNEHFF. Full variable domain (remainder filled in from reference TRBV7-8 and TRBJ2-1): GAGVSQSPRYKVAKRGQDVALRCDPISGHVSLFWYQQALGQGPEFLTYFQNEAQLDKSGLPSDRFFAERPEGSVSTLKIQRTQQEDSAVYLCASSYDRVRNEHFFGPGTRLTVL.

This clonotype came up many times. Germline and junction disagree at one end, which may indicate a read error. The chain is built from TRBV3-1 and TRBJ2-1, with 7 bases lining up with TRBD1. The V gene's germline CDR1 is LGHDT and CDR2 YNNKEL (reference sequence). This CDR3 is built from 14 residues. The CDR3 here is CASRQDRAYNEQFF. CDR3 nucleotide sequence: TGTGCCAGCAGACAAGACAGGGCCTACAATGAGCAGTTCTTC.

There are a few counts of this clonotype. This rearrangement joins TRBV11-3 to TRBJ2-7; 8 nucleotides agree with TRBD1. The CDR3 consists of 13 residues. Germline V lookup: CDR1 SGHNT, CDR2 YENEEA. Trimming cost V 5 bases and J 4 bases; bases outside gene matches: 4. CDR3 coding DNA: TGTGCCAGCAGCCGCGGACAGGGTTACGAGCAGTACTTC. This gives the protein CASSRGQGYEQYF.

Only a few counts were recorded for this clonotype. This chain joins TRBV11-3 and TRBJ1-1, with D perhaps TRBD1 (5 bases). The germline V gene encodes CDR1 SGHNT and CDR2 YENEEA. Trimming left V 4 bases short and J 4 bases short, with 13 bases between. The CDR3 loop spans 14 amino acids. CDR3: CASSSRTTGTEAFF. As DNA, the CDR3 is TGTGCCAGCAGCTCACGGACAACTGGCACTGAAGCTTTCTTT.

This clonotype was detected many times. The gene calls are TRBV4-1 and TRBJ1-6; TRBD1 aligns across 8 bases. V trimming: 4 bases; J trimming: 7 bases; junction bases outside the gene matches: 6. The CDR3 contains 15 residues. Germline V gene sequence: CDR1 MGHRA, CDR2 YSYEKL. CDR3 protein: CASSPADRENSPLHF. The CDR3 DNA reads TGCGCCAGCAGCCCAGCGGACAGGGAAAATTCACCCCTCCACTTT.

This clonotype was recorded many times. The chain joins TRBV28 to TRBJ2-3; either TRBD1 or TRBD2 may supply D (5 bases each). Germline loops: CDR1 MDHEN, CDR2 SYDVKM. The V gene lost 4 bases and the J gene lost 4 bases, with 18 bases spanning the gap. CDR3 length: 16 amino acids. The CDR3 sequence is CASSSSRGGGADTQYF. The CDR3 nucleotides are TGTGCCAGCAGTTCAAGCCGGGGCGGAGGAGCAGATACGCAGTATTTT.

There are many counts of this clonotype. The chain is built from TRBV28 and TRBJ2-6; D is possibly TRBD1 or TRBD2 (5 bases each). V was pared by 5 bases and J by 8 bases, with 7 bases between. The CDR3 extends over 12 amino acids. Germline V gene sequence: CDR1 MDHEN, CDR2 SYDVKM. This CDR3 reads CASSGTPNVLTF. Here the CDR3 DNA reads TGTGCCAGCAGTGGGACGCCCAACGTCCTGACTTTC.

This chain joins TRBV12-3 or TRBV12-4 and TRBJ2-2; D tentatively reads TRBD1 or TRBD2 (6 bases each). There are 16 residues in the CDR3. V lost 8 bases to trimming and J lost 3 bases, with 19 bases between them. This CDR3 is CASRLRGELYTGELFF. The CDR3 nucleotides read TGTGCCAGCCGATTAAGGGGGGAGCTGTACACCGGGGAGCTGTTTTTT.

Points on this clonotype: It is likely a read error: a sequence one base away is far more abundant. The chain is built from TRBV9 and TRBJ2-3, with D perhaps matching TRBD2 (5 bases). The CDR3 contains 16 residues. Germline CDR1 is SGDLS and CDR2 is YYNGEE. Trimming removed 4 bases at V and 1 base at J, with 16 bases between. The CDR3 DNA follows: TGTGCCAGCAGCTTAAAACTAGTCATATGCACAGATACGCAGTATTTT. It yields the protein CASSLKLVICTDTQYF.

In this sample, this clonotype turned up many times. V usage is TRBV9 and J usage is TRBJ2-3; 8 bases map to TRBD2. This CDR3 is built from 13 residues. Germline trimming cut 0 bases from V and 12 bases from J; bases unmatched to any gene: 6. Germline-derived CDR1 and CDR2 are SGDLS and YYNGEE. DNA for the CDR3: TGTGCCAGCAGCGTAGAGGGACTAGAGAAACAGTATTTT. Protein: CASSVEGLEKQYF.

The V gene is TRBV4-2, the J gene TRBJ2-2, with D unclear. There are 13 residues in the CDR3. CDR1 LGHNA and CDR2 YNFKEQ come from the germline V gene. Trimming took off 1 base at V and 7 bases at J, with 7 bases between the two ends. The CDR3 spells CASSQVSSGELFF. The DNA for the CDR3 is TGTGCCAGCAGCCAAGTAAGCAGCGGGGAGCTGTTTTTT.

To note about this clonotype: Only one base separates this from a far larger clonotype, so it likely reflects a read error. The chain is built from TRBV6-1 and TRBJ1-5; a possible D gene is TRBD1 (5 bases). The CDR3 spans 14 residues. Germline loops: CDR1 MNHNS, CDR2 SASEGT. Deletions cut 7 bases from V and 0 bases from J, with 10 bases between. The CDR3 protein is CASTGGYSNQPQHF. The CDR3 coding sequence is TGTGCCAGCACGGGGGGTTATAGCAATCAGCCCCAGCATTTT.

The genes are TRBV20-1 and TRBJ2-1, with D possibly TRBD2 on 6 matching bases. Germline V gene data show CDR1 as DFQATT and CDR2 as SNEGSKA (reference sequence). V dropped 0 bases and J dropped 2 bases, with 11 bases sitting between them. The CDR3 length is 15 residues. CDR3: CSARDRDFPYNEQFF. In DNA, the CDR3 is TGCAGTGCTAGAGACCGGGACTTCCCCTACAATGAGCAGTTCTTC.

This clonotype is classed as medium-sized. This rearrangement joins TRBV6-1 to TRBJ1-2; D call uncertain. Trimming removed 6 bases from V and 4 bases from J, with 12 bases in between. CDR3 length equals 13 residues. Germline CDR1 is MNHNS and CDR2 is SASEGT. CDR3 region: CASRREGSYGYTF. CDR3 nucleotides: TGTGCCAGCAGAAGGGAGGGAAGCTATGGCTACACCTTC.